The text below deals with one T cell receptor (beta chain). As yet, its antigen is unknown. The CDR3 covers 15 residues. CDR1 MNHEY and CDR2 SMNVEV come from the germline V gene (reference sequence). V shed 5 bases and J 0 bases; nucleotides not matched to a gene: 4. This table comes from immunoSEQ multiplex PCR, and its TCRdb copy is limited to in-frame clones, with some not included. This table holds 130,000 to 150,000 clones, 93% found once. The sample belongs to a study of T cell responses to AZD1222 COVID-19 vaccine. Study findings and constraints: Spike-specific TCR breadth rose after two AZD1222 doses, and depth rose as well. Donors were largely white British and mainly female; clonal diversity was possibly underestimated. The reported proportion of spike-specific TCRs targeting unmutated variant regions was nearly half.

Material: peripheral blood, obtained after recovery from COVID-19. The source is an adult who had recovered from COVID-19. The genes are TRBV27 and TRBJ2-3, with 8 bases lining up with TRBD1. The CDR3 is CASSQTGVSTDTQYF. In nucleotides, the CDR3 is TGTGCCAGCAGTCAGACAGGGGTGAGCACAGATACGCAGTATTTT.